This TCR beta chain came from a study of T cells in Graves' hyperthyroidism and ophthalmopathy (dated by TCRdb to between 2018 and 2020). With respect to the entire study: Peripheral blood was collected at initial diagnosis, before any treatment. Thyroid tissue and blood T-cell repertoires from about 6 Graves' hyperthyroidism patients were also compared in the study. The paper describes TCR Vbeta CDR3 sequencing of 120 to 150 peripheral blood samples, made up of 43 ophthalmopathy patients, around 78 hyperthyroidism patients and about 17 progressor patients. To identify distinguishing TCR V-J signatures, a discovery cohort of around 100 patients was used, comprising roughly 45 with Graves' ophthalmopathy and around 60 with stable Graves' hyperthyroidism. After blood sampling, hyperthyroidism patients were treated with methimazole at a starting dose of 30 mg daily, and ophthalmopathy patients were treated with high-dose intravenous methylprednisolone. Whether ophthalmopathy could be predicted prospectively was tested in an independent validation cohort made up of some 20 hyperthyroidism patients plus 17 patients who later progressed to ophthalmopathy. The 95 to 100 discovery patients were divided at random into training and test sets in a 7:3 ratio. Overall results and qualifications from the work: A model built on a 13 V-J signature distinguished ophthalmopathy from stable hyperthyroidism, reaching roughly 88% sensitivity and under 84% specificity in cross-validation and 80%/75% in testing. Most expanded thyroid clonotypes (frequency above 0.001) were also detected in blood, suggesting blood repertoires may reflect thyroid immune responses. No statistical method was used to fix the sample size in advance, and group allocation was not hidden from the investigators. During validation, the model predicted progression to ophthalmopathy a median of about 6.5 months ahead of onset, with roughly 65% sensitivity and more than 72% specificity.

A patient counted as having stable Graves' hyperthyroidism if no progression to ophthalmopathy occurred over 18 months of follow-up. Hyperthyroidism patients were newly diagnosed, with disease duration under 2 months, and aged 18 to 65 years. Patients with uncontrolled infections, other autoimmune diseases, pregnancy or lactation were excluded. Diagnoses relied on clinical symptoms, serum thyroxine and TRAb, thyroid ultrasound and orbital computed tomography. PBMCs were separated from over 9 ml of fresh peripheral blood using Ficoll-Paque density gradient centrifugation. Trizol reagent was used to extract total RNA, and RNA quality was then checked on an Agilent 2100 Bioanalyzer. TCR beta CDR3 regions were amplified from RNA transcripts. A first-round RT-PCR of the TCR CDR3 used the HTBI primer set with the Qiagen OneStep RT-PCR kit. Libraries were constructed in a second round of multiplex PCR, after which size selection and purification were performed. Sequencing of the libraries was done on an Illumina HiSeq2000 using paired-end 100 bp reads. The authors' pipeline ran thus. Raw data were processed with SOAPnuke, discarding reads with adapters, uncalled bases, mean Phred below 15, or no exact constant-primer or identifier match. COPE v1.2.5 was used to merge the high-quality paired reads, and each unique nucleotide sequence was defined as a clonotype. Clonotypes were aligned to IMGT TRBV, TRBD and TRBJ reference segments using MiTCR v1.1. The analysis was restricted to V-J combinations with a frequency above 0.0001, which together covered 99.2% of the repertoires. A TCS score was defined as the ratio between F50 (clonal expansion) and ExV (chaos), using BLOSUM62-based TCRdist between CDR3 peptides within each V-J. Welch's t-statistics and random forest reduced around 550 V-J features to 10 to 15, which were used in a naive Bayes classifier (R e1071). TCRdb took the public reads, trimmed them with fastp at Q25, ran MiXCR for clone calling and kept in-frame beta chains. Rows matching on CDR3 protein sequence are summarized as one entry with the most common DNA and genes. What appears here as the V and J calls and clone size reflects TCRdb's work, not the paper's. The sample table shows 200,000 to 250,000 distinct CDR3 sequences, and approximately 17% are seen once. In total, the top ten clones hold under 65% of the sample.

This clonotype was detected many times. Its specific antigen is unknown. The sample holds no much larger clone one base away, and base qualities are not on file. At the junction V is shortened by 7 bases and J by 5 bases; bases outside the gene matches: 10. The CDR3 goes from the cysteine to the phenylalanine over 15 residues. The read is trimmed to its CDR3 DNA, 45 bases read in frame from base 1. The CDR1 and CDR2 encoded by the germline V gene are SGHNT and YENEEA. This receptor was taken from a man over 45 with Graves' hyperthyroidism. The receptor chain draws on TRBV11-3 and TRBJ2-5, with 10 bases matching TRBD2. The source material was blood. The CDR3 protein: CASTPGSGRKETQYF. At the DNA level, the sequence is TGTGCCAGCACCCCCGGTAGCGGGAGGAAGGAGACCCAGTACTTC.